These T cell receptor beta chains were read from a single sample in a study of CD8 T cells in ankylosing spondylitis. TCRdb processed the 5' RACE reads anew with MiXCR; each CDR3 protein has one entry. This table holds about 160,000 distinct CDR3 sequences, about 17% found once. The sequenced sample consisted of blood, either unsorted or a sorted T cell fraction (not recorded which). Source of these receptors: a male donor with ankylosing spondylitis or in good health (not recorded which). Each CDR3 is given with its conserved first and last residue. D genes are given only for firm matches. The size field is filled for only some rows; it gives once, few, many or a size class.

clone_size: .
d_call: TRBD1
j_call: TRBJ2-7
v_call: TRBV18
cdr3_aa: CASSPSTQGSEQYF
cdr3_nt: TGTGCCAGCTCACCATCGACACAGGGGAGCGAGCAGTACTTC

clone_size: few
d_call: .
j_call: TRBJ2-1
v_call: TRBV29-1
cdr3_aa: CSGSGDSLTSYNEQFF
cdr3_nt: TGCAGCGGATCGGGGGACTCTCTTACCTCCTACAATGAGCAGTTCTTC

clone_size: many
d_call: .
j_call: TRBJ2-7
v_call: TRBV27
cdr3_aa: CASSPGFVYEQYF
cdr3_nt: TGTGCCAGCAGTCCAGGGTTTGTATACGAGCAGTACTTC

clone_size: few
d_call: TRBD1
j_call: TRBJ1-6
v_call: TRBV10-3
cdr3_aa: CAISENRGRGSPLHF
cdr3_nt: TGTGCCATCAGTGAAAACAGGGGTCGTGGCTCACCCCTCCACTTT

clone_size: .
d_call: TRBD1
j_call: TRBJ2-2
v_call: TRBV5-1
cdr3_aa: CASSLRWTGSNTGELFF
cdr3_nt: TGCGCCAGCAGCTTGCGATGGACAGGGTCAAACACCGGGGAGCTGTTTTTT

clone_size: many
d_call: TRBD2
j_call: TRBJ2-2
v_call: TRBV28
cdr3_aa: CASSLAGANTGELFF
cdr3_nt: TGTGCCAGCAGTCTAGCGGGAGCGAACACCGGGGAGCTGTTTTTT

clone_size: many
d_call: .
j_call: TRBJ2-5
v_call: TRBV5-1
cdr3_aa: CASSLSLGQETQYF
cdr3_nt: TGCGCCAGCAGCTTGAGCCTGGGGCAAGAGACCCAGTACTTC

clone_size: many
d_call: TRBD1
j_call: TRBJ1-1
v_call: TRBV7-8
cdr3_aa: CASSLGGTGAEAFF
cdr3_nt: TGTGCCAGCAGCTTAGGGGGGACAGGGGCTGAAGCTTTCTTT

clone_size: many
d_call: .
j_call: TRBJ1-1
v_call: TRBV28
cdr3_aa: CASSPSGRGTEAFF
cdr3_nt: TGTGCCAGCAGCCCCTCGGGGAGGGGCACTGAAGCTTTCTTT

clone_size: few
d_call: .
j_call: TRBJ2-7
v_call: TRBV6-6
cdr3_aa: CASSYQGHYEQYF
cdr3_nt: TGTGCCAGCAGTTACCAGGGTCACTACGAGCAGTACTTC

clone_size: many
d_call: TRBD1
j_call: TRBJ2-3
v_call: TRBV28
cdr3_aa: CASSTNRGPGNTDTQYF
cdr3_nt: TGTGCCAGCAGCACTAACAGGGGGCCGGGCAACACAGATACGCAGTATTTT

clone_size: few
d_call: .
j_call: TRBJ1-5
v_call: TRBV30
cdr3_aa: CACCRPQHF
cdr3_nt: TGTGCCTGTTGCAGACCCCAGCATTTT

clone_size: many
d_call: .
j_call: TRBJ1-2
v_call: TRBV28
cdr3_aa: CASKGPPGAGYGYTF
cdr3_nt: TGTGCCAGCAAAGGTCCCCCCGGGGCTGGCTATGGCTACACCTTC

clone_size: few
d_call: TRBD1
j_call: TRBJ1-1
v_call: TRBV5-1
cdr3_aa: CASSLTGDWAFF
cdr3_nt: TGCGCCAGCAGCCTAACAGGGGATTGGGCTTTCTTT

clone_size: .
d_call: .
j_call: TRBJ1-5
v_call: TRBV30
cdr3_aa: CAWSPNSNQPQHF
cdr3_nt: TGTGCCTGGAGTCCTAATAGCAATCAGCCCCAGCATTTT

clone_size: many
d_call: .
j_call: TRBJ2-1
v_call: TRBV4-1
cdr3_aa: CASSQVLLVVHEQFF
cdr3_nt: TGCGCCAGCAGCCAAGTTCTTCTAGTTGTCCATGAGCAGTTCTTC

clone_size: many
d_call: TRBD2
j_call: TRBJ2-1
v_call: TRBV5-1
cdr3_aa: CASSYSGDNEQFF
cdr3_nt: TGCGCCAGCAGCTATAGCGGGGACAATGAGCAGTTCTTC

clone_size: few
d_call: TRBD1
j_call: TRBJ1-1
v_call: TRBV10-1
cdr3_aa: CASPSRQGANTEAFF
cdr3_nt: TGCGCCAGCCCCTCGCGACAGGGGGCAAACACTGAAGCTTTCTTT

clone_size: many
d_call: .
j_call: TRBJ2-2
v_call: TRBV20-1
cdr3_aa: CSLAGTGELFF
cdr3_nt: TGCAGCCTGGCGGGGACCGGGGAGCTGTTTTTT

clone_size: .
d_call: TRBD1
j_call: TRBJ1-2
v_call: TRBV6-1
cdr3_aa: CASTITQGDYGYTF
cdr3_nt: TGTGCCAGCACCATCACACAGGGGGACTATGGCTACACCTTC

clone_size: many
d_call: .
j_call: TRBJ2-3
v_call: TRBV5-1
cdr3_aa: CASSLASGPSTDTQYF
cdr3_nt: TGCGCCAGCAGCTTGGCCAGCGGACCTAGCACAGATACGCAGTATTTT

clone_size: few
d_call: TRBD1
j_call: TRBJ1-2
v_call: TRBV4-2
cdr3_aa: CASSRTGTAVYGYTF
cdr3_nt: TGTGCCAGCAGCCGAACCGGGACAGCTGTTTATGGCTACACCTTC

clone_size: many
d_call: .
j_call: TRBJ2-7
v_call: TRBV5-1
cdr3_aa: CASSKGMDYEQYF
cdr3_nt: TGCGCCAGCAGCAAAGGAATGGACTACGAGCAGTACTTC

clone_size: .
d_call: .
j_call: TRBJ2-4
v_call: TRBV20-1
cdr3_aa: CSATVAGTAKNIQYF
cdr3_nt: TGCAGTGCTACCGTGGCGGGAACAGCCAAAAACATTCAGTACTTC

clone_size: .
d_call: TRBD1
j_call: TRBJ2-2
v_call: TRBV5-4
cdr3_aa: CASSSQQDREAFF
cdr3_nt: TGTGCCAGCAGCTCTCAACAGGACAGGGAAGCGTTTTTT

clone_size: .
d_call: TRBD2
j_call: TRBJ2-1
v_call: TRBV11-3
cdr3_aa: CASSLASGSWNEQFF
cdr3_nt: TGTGCCAGCAGCTTAGCTAGCGGGAGCTGGAATGAGCAGTTCTTC

clone_size: .
d_call: .
j_call: TRBJ1-1
v_call: TRBV5-6
cdr3_aa: CASSLGLGITF
cdr3_nt: TGTGCCAGCAGCTTGGGACTGGGGATTACCTTT

clone_size: .
d_call: .
j_call: TRBJ1-1
v_call: TRBV5-6
cdr3_aa: CASTPGIGWDTEAFF
cdr3_nt: TGTGCCAGCACCCCTGGGATAGGGTGGGACACTGAAGCTTTCTTT

clone_size: .
d_call: TRBD2
j_call: TRBJ2-7
v_call: TRBV24-1
cdr3_aa: CATSAPPTSGRRNEQYF
cdr3_nt: TGTGCCACCAGTGCTCCTCCGACTAGCGGGAGAAGAAACGAGCAGTACTTC

clone_size: .
d_call: .
j_call: TRBJ1-2
v_call: TRBV20-1
cdr3_aa: CSARAGNGYTF
cdr3_nt: TGCAGTGCTAGAGCCGGTAATGGCTACACCTTC

clone_size: .
d_call: .
j_call: TRBJ1-5
v_call: TRBV1
cdr3_aa: CTSSQGDSNQPQHF
cdr3_nt: TGCACCAGCTCCCAGGGGGATAGCAATCAGCCCCAGCATTTT

clone_size: .
d_call: .
j_call: TRBJ2-3
v_call: TRBV10-3
cdr3_aa: CAISDRTSNQPQYF
cdr3_nt: TGTGCCATCAGTGACAGAACTAGCAATCAGCCCCAGTATTTT

clone_size: few
d_call: .
j_call: TRBJ2-2
v_call: TRBV12-5
cdr3_aa: CASQGYTGELFF
cdr3_nt: TGTGCTAGCCAGGGTTACACCGGGGAGCTGTTTTTT

clone_size: .
d_call: TRBD1
j_call: TRBJ2-5
v_call: TRBV24-1
cdr3_aa: CATSHPGTEKETQYF
cdr3_nt: TGTGCCACCAGCCATCCGGGGACAGAGAAGGAGACCCAGTACTTC

clone_size: .
d_call: .
j_call: TRBJ2-6
v_call: TRBV25-1
cdr3_aa: CASSDVASSGANVLTF
cdr3_nt: TGTGCCAGCAGTGACGTCGCCAGCTCTGGGGCCAACGTCCTGACTTTC

clone_size: many
d_call: .
j_call: TRBJ1-4
v_call: TRBV12-3/TRBV12-4
cdr3_aa: CASSYTDGANEKLFF
cdr3_nt: TGTGCCAGCAGTTATACAGACGGGGCCAATGAAAAACTGTTTTTT

clone_size: few
d_call: TRBD1
j_call: TRBJ1-2
v_call: TRBV20-1
cdr3_aa: CSARAPGGMGYGYTF
cdr3_nt: TGCAGTGCTAGAGCGCCAGGGGGCATGGGCTATGGCTACACCTTC

clone_size: few
d_call: TRBD2
j_call: TRBJ2-1
v_call: TRBV20-1
cdr3_aa: CSASRRTSGYNEQFF
cdr3_nt: TGCAGTGCTAGCCGTCGGACTAGCGGGTACAATGAGCAGTTCTTC

clone_size: many
d_call: TRBD2
j_call: TRBJ2-1
v_call: TRBV24-1
cdr3_aa: CATSDPSGSIEQFF
cdr3_nt: TGTGCCACCAGTGACCCTAGCGGGAGCATTGAGCAGTTCTTC

clone_size: .
d_call: .
j_call: TRBJ2-1
v_call: TRBV7-9
cdr3_aa: CASSFSAGEQFF
cdr3_nt: TGTGCCAGCAGCTTCAGTGCGGGTGAGCAGTTCTTC

clone_size: many
d_call: .
j_call: TRBJ2-7
v_call: TRBV15
cdr3_aa: CATTRGREQYF
cdr3_nt: TGTGCCACCACCCGGGGTCGCGAGCAGTACTTC

clone_size: .
d_call: TRBD2
j_call: TRBJ2-2
v_call: TRBV20-1
cdr3_aa: CCASHPGLAGLTGELFF
cdr3_nt: TGCTGTGCTAGCCATCCGGGACTAGCGGGACTCACCGGGGAGCTGTTTTTT

clone_size: many
d_call: TRBD2
j_call: TRBJ2-1
v_call: TRBV5-1
cdr3_aa: CASSTIAGGPSGEQFF
cdr3_nt: TGCGCCAGCAGCACCATAGCGGGAGGCCCGAGTGGTGAGCAGTTCTTC

clone_size: many
d_call: TRBD1
j_call: TRBJ1-4
v_call: TRBV20-1
cdr3_aa: CSARASNRGNEKLFF
cdr3_nt: TGCAGTGCTAGAGCTAGTAACAGGGGTAATGAAAAACTGTTTTTT

clone_size: many
d_call: TRBD1
j_call: TRBJ1-6
v_call: TRBV6-5
cdr3_aa: CASSYGDSYSPLHF
cdr3_nt: TGTGCCAGCAGTTACGGGGACAGCTATTCACCCCTCCACTTT